These 4 T cell receptor beta chains were sequenced from one sample in a study of T cell changes during pregnancy in multiple sclerosis (dated 2019 in TCRdb). The receptor library was made with the immunoSEQ multiplex PCR assay. TCRdb stores this immuneACCESS table with in-frame sequences only. Part of the clones is absent; in the studies checked, under half of the shortfall reflects unresolved V genes, and no reason is known for the rest. Recorded for this sample are around 23,000 clones; 90% of them occurred a single time. The ten top clones hold more than 8.5% of the sample. The starting material was CD8+ T cells from peripheral blood mononuclear cells, obtained in the third trimester of pregnancy. These receptors were obtained from a female donor in good health, enrolled as a control in a pregnancy study.

The chain couples TRBV5-5 to TRBJ1-6; D is unclear. Trimming took off 4 bases at V and 0 bases at J, with 11 bases between the two ends. The CDR3 length is 16 residues. CDR1 is SGHKS and CDR2 is YYEKEE in the germline V gene (reference sequence). CDR3 sequence (DNA): TGTGCCAGCAGCGATAGTAGAAGCTCCTATAATTCACCCCTCCACTTT. Residues: CASSDSRSSYNSPLHF.

J is TRBJ1-6 and V is TRBV21-1; the DNA was not compared with TRBD1, the D call given in the table. TRBV21-1 is described as a pseudogene. The CDR3 length is 13 residues. CDR3 nucleotides: TGTGCCGGTGGACAGGGCGGCGATTCACCCCTCCACTTT. Translation: CAGGQGGDSPLHF.

The chain joins TRBV5-1 to TRBJ2-7; 9 bases line up with TRBD2. V lost 4 bases and J lost 2; bases outside the gene matches: 7. Germline values: CDR1 SGHRS, CDR2 YFSETQ. CDR3 length: 15 residues. The CDR3 sequence: CASSLGTSKTYEQYF. CDR3 DNA: TGCGCCAGCAGCCTTGGGACTAGCAAGACCTACGAGCAGTACTTC. The full variable domain, its missing parts supplied by reference TRBV5-1 and TRBJ2-7, is KAGVTQTPRYLIKTRGQQVTLSCSPISGHRSVSWYQQTPGQGLQFLFEYFSETQRNKGNFPGRFSGRQFSNSRSEMNVSTLELGDSALYLCASSLGTSKTYEQYFGPGTRLTVT.

Only a few counts were recorded for this clone. V usage is TRBV28 and J usage is TRBJ1-5; D call uncertain. Per the germline V gene, CDR1 is MDHEN and CDR2 is SYDVKM. The CDR3 is 15 residues long. V lost 4 bases and J lost 6, with 16 bases in between. CDR3 region: CASSSVRGDVQPQHF. The CDR3 nucleotides are TGTGCCAGCAGTTCAGTCCGCGGGGATGTTCAGCCCCAGCATTTT.